The text below deals with one T cell receptor (beta chain). No antigen is known for it. This sample was included in a study of T-cell memory formation after mild COVID-19. Study in general: Clusters were largely donor specific.

General study results and limits: CD4+ contracting clones lay mainly in CM and EM, CD8+ ones in EMRA. Clones that contracted from day 15 to 85 were balanced CD4/CD8, while later expanders leaned CD4+. Pre-infection memory showed some responding clones, and this suggested that cross-reactive memory joined.

In TCRdb, the 5' RACE reads were re-called with MiXCR into one record per CDR3 protein. The sample contains roughly 400,000 distinct CDR3 sequences, approximately 19% of which appear only once. The CDR3 sequence is 19 residues long. The germline gives CDR1 SGHRS, CDR2 YFSETQ. Trimming pared 0 bases from V and 0 bases from J, leaving 19 bases between. This sequence originates from a young man who had mild COVID-19 (a few samples of this study predate the infection). Cell type and time point are not known. Sequencing used PBMCs or a T cell subset sorted from them (not recorded which). The chain has TRBV5-1 and TRBJ1-3, with D possibly matching TRBD1 (5 bases). This CDR3 is CASSLEYGGSRFSGNTIYF. The CDR3 DNA is TGCGCCAGCAGCTTGGAATACGGGGGGTCAAGGTTCTCTGGAAACACCATATATTTT.